These T cell receptor beta chains were read from a single sample in a study of CXCR3-negative and CXCR3-positive naive CD8 T cells. From its re-call of the 5' RACE reads, TCRdb lists each CDR3 protein once, without DNA. The specimen's table records 60,000 to 70,000 distinct CDR3 sequences. Specimen: naive CXCR3+ CD8+ T cells from blood. Receptors originate from a human donor in good health. Some clones in this sample may be carry-over from other donors' samples. CDR3s include the opening cysteine and the closing phenylalanine or tryptophan. Each record gives: J gene, V gene, CDR3 protein.

J: TRBJ2-3
V: TRBV29-1
CDR3: CSVEDGPEVAGGDTQYF

J: TRBJ1-2
V: TRBV29-1
CDR3: CSVGGWDGEGYTF

J: TRBJ2-7
V: TRBV12-3/TRBV12-4
CDR3: CASSWTGNVDEQYF

J: TRBJ2-3
V: TRBV29-1
CDR3: CSVRFRDNPDTQYF

J: TRBJ2-1
V: TRBV7-2
CDR3: CASSLGTNEQFF

J: TRBJ2-3
V: TRBV29-1
CDR3: CSVDTTGLTQYF

J: TRBJ2-7
V: TRBV6-2/TRBV6-3
CDR3: CASSYGTSYEQYF

J: TRBJ2-2
V: TRBV20-1
CDR3: CSARVESTGELFF

J: TRBJ2-4
V: TRBV29-1
CDR3: CSVGTMTENIQYF

J: TRBJ2-3
V: TRBV14
CDR3: CASSQDLLAGADTQYF

J: TRBJ2-1
V: TRBV10-3
CDR3: CASKTGYSYNEQFF